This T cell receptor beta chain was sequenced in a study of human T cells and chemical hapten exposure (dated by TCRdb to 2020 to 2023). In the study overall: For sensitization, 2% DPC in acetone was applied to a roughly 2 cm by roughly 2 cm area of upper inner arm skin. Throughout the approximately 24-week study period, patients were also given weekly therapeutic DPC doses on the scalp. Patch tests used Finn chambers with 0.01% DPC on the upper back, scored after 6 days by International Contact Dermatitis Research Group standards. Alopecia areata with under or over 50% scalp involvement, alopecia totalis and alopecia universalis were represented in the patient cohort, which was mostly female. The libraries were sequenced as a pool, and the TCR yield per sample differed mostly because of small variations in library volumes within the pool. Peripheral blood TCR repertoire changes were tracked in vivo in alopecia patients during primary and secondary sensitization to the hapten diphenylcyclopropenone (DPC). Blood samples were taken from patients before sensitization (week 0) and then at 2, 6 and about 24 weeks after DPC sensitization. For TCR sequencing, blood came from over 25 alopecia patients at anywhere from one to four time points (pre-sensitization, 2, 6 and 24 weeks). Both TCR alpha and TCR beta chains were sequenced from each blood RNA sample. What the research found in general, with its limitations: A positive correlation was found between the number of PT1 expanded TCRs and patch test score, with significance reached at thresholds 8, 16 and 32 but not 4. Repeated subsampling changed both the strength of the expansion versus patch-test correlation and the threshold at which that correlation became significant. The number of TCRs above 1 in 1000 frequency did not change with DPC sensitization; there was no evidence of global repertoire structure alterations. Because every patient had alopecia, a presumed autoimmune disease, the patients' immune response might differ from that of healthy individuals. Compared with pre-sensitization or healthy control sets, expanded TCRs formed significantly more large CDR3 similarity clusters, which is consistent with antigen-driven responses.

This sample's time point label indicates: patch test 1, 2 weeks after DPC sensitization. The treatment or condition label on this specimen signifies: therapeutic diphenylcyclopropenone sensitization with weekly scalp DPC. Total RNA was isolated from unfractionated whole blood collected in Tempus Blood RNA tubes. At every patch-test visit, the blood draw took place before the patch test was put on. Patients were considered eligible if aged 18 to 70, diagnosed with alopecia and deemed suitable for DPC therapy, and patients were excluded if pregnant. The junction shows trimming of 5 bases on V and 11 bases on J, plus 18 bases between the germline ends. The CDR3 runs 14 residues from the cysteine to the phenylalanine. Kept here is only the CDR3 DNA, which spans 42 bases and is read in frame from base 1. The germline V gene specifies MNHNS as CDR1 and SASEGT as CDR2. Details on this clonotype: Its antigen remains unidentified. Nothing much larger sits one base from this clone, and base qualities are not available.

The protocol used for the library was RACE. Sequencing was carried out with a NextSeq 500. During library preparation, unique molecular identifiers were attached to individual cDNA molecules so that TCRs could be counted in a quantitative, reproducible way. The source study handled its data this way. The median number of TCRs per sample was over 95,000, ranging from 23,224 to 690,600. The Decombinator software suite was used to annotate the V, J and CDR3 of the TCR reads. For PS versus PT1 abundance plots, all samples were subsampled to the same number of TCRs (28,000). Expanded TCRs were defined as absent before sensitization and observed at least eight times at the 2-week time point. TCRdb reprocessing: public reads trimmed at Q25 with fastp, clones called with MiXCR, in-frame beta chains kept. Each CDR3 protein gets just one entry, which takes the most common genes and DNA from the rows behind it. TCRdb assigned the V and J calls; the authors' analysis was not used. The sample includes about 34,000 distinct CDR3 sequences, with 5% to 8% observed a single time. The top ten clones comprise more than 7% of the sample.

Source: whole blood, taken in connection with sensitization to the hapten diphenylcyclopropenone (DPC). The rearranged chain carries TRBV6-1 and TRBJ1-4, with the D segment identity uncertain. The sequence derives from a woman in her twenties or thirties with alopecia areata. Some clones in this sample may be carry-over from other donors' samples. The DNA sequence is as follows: TGTGCCAGCAGTACGACGATTCCCCCTCGGAAACTGTTTTTT. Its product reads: CASSTTIPPRKLFF.